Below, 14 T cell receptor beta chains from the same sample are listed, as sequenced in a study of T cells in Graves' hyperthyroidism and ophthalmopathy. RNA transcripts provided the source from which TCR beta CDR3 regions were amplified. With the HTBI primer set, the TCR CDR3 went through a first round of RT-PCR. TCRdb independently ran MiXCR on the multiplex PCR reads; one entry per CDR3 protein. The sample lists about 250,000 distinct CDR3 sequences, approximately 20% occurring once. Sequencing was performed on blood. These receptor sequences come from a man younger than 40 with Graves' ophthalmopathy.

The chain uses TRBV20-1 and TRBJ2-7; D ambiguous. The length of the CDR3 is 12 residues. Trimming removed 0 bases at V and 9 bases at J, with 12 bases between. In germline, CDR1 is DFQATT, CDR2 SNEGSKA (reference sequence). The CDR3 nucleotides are TGCAGTGCTAGAGATTGGGCTCCCGGGCAGTACTTC. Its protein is CSARDWAPGQYF.

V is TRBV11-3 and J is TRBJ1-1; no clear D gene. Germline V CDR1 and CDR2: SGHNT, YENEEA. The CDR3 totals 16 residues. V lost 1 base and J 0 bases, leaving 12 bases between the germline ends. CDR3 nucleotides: TGTGCCAGCAGCTTAGGGGTTATAGAGCTGAACACTGAAGCTTTCTTT. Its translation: CASSLGVIELNTEAFF. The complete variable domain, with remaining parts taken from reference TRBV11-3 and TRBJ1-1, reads EAGVVQSPRYKIIEKKQPVAFWCNPISGHNTLYWYLQNLGQGPELLIRYENEEAVDDSQLPKDRFSAERLKGVDSTLKIQPAELGDSAVYLCASSLGVIELNTEAFFGQGTRLTVV.

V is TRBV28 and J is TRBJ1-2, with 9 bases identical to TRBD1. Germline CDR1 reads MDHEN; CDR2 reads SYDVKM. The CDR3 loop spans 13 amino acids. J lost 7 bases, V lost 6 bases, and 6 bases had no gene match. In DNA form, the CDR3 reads TGTGCCAGCAGGGAACAGGGGGCGGGTGGCTACACCTTC. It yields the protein CASREQGAGGYTF.

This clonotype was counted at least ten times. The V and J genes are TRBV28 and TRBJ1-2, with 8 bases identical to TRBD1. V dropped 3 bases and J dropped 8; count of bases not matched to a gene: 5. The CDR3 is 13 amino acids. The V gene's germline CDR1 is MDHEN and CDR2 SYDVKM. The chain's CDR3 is CASSFGQGRGYTF. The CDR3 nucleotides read TGTGCCAGCAGTTTTGGACAGGGCAGGGGCTACACCTTC.

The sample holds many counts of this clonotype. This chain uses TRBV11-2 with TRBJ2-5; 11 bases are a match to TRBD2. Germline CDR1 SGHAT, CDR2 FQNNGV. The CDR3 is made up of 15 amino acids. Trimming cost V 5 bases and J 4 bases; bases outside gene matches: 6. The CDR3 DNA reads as TGTGCCAGCAGCACACTAGCGGGGGCCCTAGAGACCCAGTACTTC. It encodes CASSTLAGALETQYF.

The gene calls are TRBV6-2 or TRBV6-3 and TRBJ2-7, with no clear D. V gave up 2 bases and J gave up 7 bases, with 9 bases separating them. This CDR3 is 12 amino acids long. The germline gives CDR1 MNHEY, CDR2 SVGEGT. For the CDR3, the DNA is TGTGCCAGCAGTTACAGGGTAGTGGAGCAGTACTTC. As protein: CASSYRVVEQYF.

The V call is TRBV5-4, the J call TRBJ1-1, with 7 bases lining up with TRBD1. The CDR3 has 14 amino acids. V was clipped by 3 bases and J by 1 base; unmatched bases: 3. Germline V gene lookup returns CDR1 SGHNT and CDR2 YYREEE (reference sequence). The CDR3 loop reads CASSWDSQNTEAFF. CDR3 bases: TGTGCCAGCAGCTGGGACAGCCAGAACACTGAAGCTTTCTTT.

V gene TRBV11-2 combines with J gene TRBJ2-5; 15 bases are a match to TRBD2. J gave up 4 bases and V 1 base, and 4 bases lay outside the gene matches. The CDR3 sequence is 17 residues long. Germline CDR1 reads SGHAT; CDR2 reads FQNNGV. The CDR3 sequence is CASSLGTSGRAVETQYF. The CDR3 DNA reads TGTGCCAGCAGCTTAGGGACTAGCGGGAGGGCGGTAGAGACCCAGTACTTC. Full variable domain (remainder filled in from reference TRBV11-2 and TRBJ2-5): EAGVAQSPRYKIIEKRQSVAFWCNPISGHATLYWYQQILGQGPKLLIQFQNNGVVDDSQLPKDRFSAERLKGVDSTLKIQPAKLEDSAVYLCASSLGTSGRAVETQYFGPGTRLLVL.

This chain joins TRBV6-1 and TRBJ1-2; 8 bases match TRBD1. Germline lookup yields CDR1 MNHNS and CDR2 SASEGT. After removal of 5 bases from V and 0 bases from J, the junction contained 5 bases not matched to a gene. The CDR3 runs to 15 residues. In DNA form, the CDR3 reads TGTGCCAGCAGTCCTACAGGGGGATCTAACTATGGCTACACCTTC. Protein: CASSPTGGSNYGYTF.

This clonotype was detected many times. This chain's CDR3 is CASSPTSGFYEQYF. CDR3 DNA sequence: TGTGCCAGCAGCCCGACTAGCGGTTTCTACGAGCAGTACTTC. This sequence joins TRBV7-2 and TRBJ2-7; 9 bases map to TRBD2. The CDR3 runs to 14 residues. Trimming at V came to 5 bases and at J to 3 bases, leaving 5 bases not matched to a gene. Germline V gene sequence: CDR1 SGHTA, CDR2 FQGNSA.

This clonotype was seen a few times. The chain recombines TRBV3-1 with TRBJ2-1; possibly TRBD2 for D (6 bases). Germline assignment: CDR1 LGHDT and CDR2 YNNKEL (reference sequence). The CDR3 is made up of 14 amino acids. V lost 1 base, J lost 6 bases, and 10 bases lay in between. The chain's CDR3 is CASSQAAGVNEQFF. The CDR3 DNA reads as TGTGCCAGCAGCCAAGCAGCGGGCGTCAATGAGCAGTTCTTC.

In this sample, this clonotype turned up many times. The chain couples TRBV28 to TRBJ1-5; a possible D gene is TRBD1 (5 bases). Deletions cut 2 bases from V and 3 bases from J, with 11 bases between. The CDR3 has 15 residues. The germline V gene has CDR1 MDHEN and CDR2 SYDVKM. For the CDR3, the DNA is TGTGCCAGCAGTTTAGCCGCAGGGTACAATCAGCCCCAGCATTTT. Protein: CASSLAAGYNQPQHF.

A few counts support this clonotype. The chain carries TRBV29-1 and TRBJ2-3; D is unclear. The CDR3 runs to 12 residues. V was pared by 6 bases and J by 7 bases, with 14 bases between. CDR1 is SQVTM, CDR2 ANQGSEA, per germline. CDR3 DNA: TGCAGCGTCACGGAAGCTCGGAATACGCAGTATTTT. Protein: CSVTEARNTQYF.

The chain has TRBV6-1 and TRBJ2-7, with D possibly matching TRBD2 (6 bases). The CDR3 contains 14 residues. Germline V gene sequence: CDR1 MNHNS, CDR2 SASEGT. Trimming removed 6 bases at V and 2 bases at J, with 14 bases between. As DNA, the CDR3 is TGTGCCAGCAGAACCATTCGGGGGACCTACGAGCAGTACTTC. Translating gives CASRTIRGTYEQYF.